One and the same sample provided the 18 T cell receptor beta chains below, sequenced in a study of cytomegalovirus exposure and HLA in healthy donors. Amplification used 60 Vbeta primers and 13 Jbeta primers. The assay was immunoSEQ multiplex PCR, and TCRdb's table has in-frame clones only and misses some. The sample shows roughly 120,000 clones, about 78% of them seen only once. The sequenced sample was PBMCs. These receptors were obtained from a woman aged 40 to 49 in good health and CMV-seropositive.

The rearrangement links TRBV14 to TRBJ1-1; TRBD1 matches 8 bases. Trimming cost V 4 bases and J 1 base; bases outside gene matches: 5. This CDR3 contains 15 residues. The germline V gene encodes CDR1 SGHDN and CDR2 FVKESK. This chain's CDR3 is CASSLWTGSNTEAFF. As DNA, the CDR3 is TGTGCCAGCAGCCTCTGGACAGGGTCGAACACTGAAGCTTTCTTT.

The genes are TRBV29-1 and TRBJ2-1, with D hard to call. CDR1 is SQVTM, CDR2 ANQGSEA, per germline. The CDR3 is 11 amino acids. V lost 5 bases to trimming and J lost 4 bases, with 6 bases between them. Here the CDR3 DNA reads TGCAGCGTTCTATGGTACAATGAGCAGTTCTTC. Amino acid sequence: CSVLWYNEQFF.

Here the CDR3 reads CATSRGGLTHYGYTF. CDR3 nucleotides: TGTGCCACCAGCAGAGGGGGGCTTACTCACTATGGCTACACCTTC. J is TRBJ1-2 and V is TRBV15, with D perhaps TRBD1 (6 bases). This CDR3 spans 15 amino acids. V lost 1 base and J lost 3, with 12 bases in between. Germline V gives CDR1 LNHNV, CDR2 YYDKDF (reference sequence).

The CDR3 here is CASSLQAGPNEQFF. CDR3 nucleotides: TGCGCCAGCAGCCTCCAAGCGGGGCCGAATGAGCAGTTCTTC. The chain joins TRBV5-1 to TRBJ2-1; 7 bases line up with TRBD2. This CDR3 is 14 amino acids long. Germline assignment: CDR1 SGHRS and CDR2 YFSETQ. With 4 bases clipped from V and 7 bases from J, the junction kept 8 bases outside the gene matches.

There are a few counts of this clone. The CDR3 loop reads CASSHEGGQPQHF. The CDR3 region has the DNA TGTGCCAGCAGCCACGAGGGAGGACAGCCCCAGCATTTT. J is TRBJ1-5 and V is TRBV5-4; no definite D call. Trimming removed 4 bases at V and 7 bases at J, with 12 bases between. Germline V gene sequence: CDR1 SGHNT, CDR2 YYREEE (reference sequence). CDR3 length equals 13 residues. The variable domain in full, with the rest retrieved from reference TRBV5-4 and TRBJ1-5, is ETGVTQSPTHLIKTRGQQVTLRCSSQSGHNTVSWYQQALGQGPQFIFQYYREEENGRGNFPPRFSGLQFPNYSSELNVNALELDDSALYLCASSHEGGQPQHFGDGTRLSIL.

The V gene is TRBV7-2, the J gene TRBJ2-7, with 10 bases identical to TRBD1. V was clipped by 6 bases and J by 3 bases; unmatched bases: 2. Germline CDR1 SGHTA, CDR2 FQGNSA. CDR3 length: 13 residues. The CDR3, as DNA: TGTGCCAGCAGGGGGGACAGGGGCTACGAGCAGTACTTC. Its protein product is CASRGDRGYEQYF.

The chain combines TRBV5-1 with TRBJ2-2; 9 nucleotides match TRBD1. The germline gives CDR1 SGHRS, CDR2 YFSETQ. Trimming took 3 bases from V and 2 from J; bases not matched to a gene: 2. The CDR3 has 15 residues. Here the CDR3 reads CASSSDRGNTGELFF. CDR3 bases: TGCGCCAGCAGCTCGGACAGGGGTAACACCGGGGAGCTGTTTTTT.

The J gene is TRBJ2-7, the V gene TRBV1; TRBD2 was called by the table and not checked on the DNA. TRBV1 is tagged as a pseudogene. The CDR3 spans 16 residues. This chain's CDR3 is CTSSQDVAGPRYERYF. Here the CDR3 DNA reads TGCACCAGCAGCCAAGATGTGGCGGGGCCCCGCTACGAGCGGTACTTC.

The V and J genes are TRBV7-9 and TRBJ1-1; a weak D match, TRBD1 (6 bases). The length of the CDR3 is 17 residues. Germline loops: CDR1 SEHNR, CDR2 FQNEAQ (reference sequence). V was shortened by 5 bases and J by 1 base, with 20 bases between the two germline ends. CDR3 coding DNA: TGTGCCAGCAGCCCCCCTTTGTGGGGACAAGCGAACACTGAAGCTTTCTTT. Its translation: CASSPPLWGQANTEAFF.

The chain uses TRBV19 and TRBJ2-1, with 8 positions matching TRBD2. This CDR3 contains 15 residues. Germline assignment: CDR1 LNHDA and CDR2 SQIVND (reference sequence). The junction had 6 bases not matched to a gene; V was cut back by 3 bases and J by 5 bases. The CDR3: CASSIWRGDDNEQFF. In DNA, the CDR3 is TGTGCCAGTAGTATTTGGCGGGGGGACGACAATGAGCAGTTCTTC.

The J gene is TRBJ2-1, the V gene TRBV2; 12 nucleotides align to TRBD2. Germline V gene sequence: CDR1 SNHLY, CDR2 FYNNEI. With V trimmed by 4 bases and J by 10 bases, 5 bases remained unmatched. The CDR3 is made up of 14 amino acids. The CDR3 bases are TGTGCCAGCAGTGCTAGCGGGGGGGTCCCGGAGCAGTTCTTC. Translation: CASSASGGVPEQFF.

The chain carries TRBV11-3 and TRBJ1-1, with D possibly matching TRBD1 (6 bases). In germline, CDR1 is SGHNT, CDR2 YENEEA. The CDR3 is 12 residues long. Trimming removed 1 base from V and 7 bases from J, with 7 bases in between. The CDR3 sequence: CASSLGRGEAFF. The DNA of the CDR3 is TGTGCCAGCAGCTTAGGCAGGGGTGAAGCTTTCTTT.

J is TRBJ1-2 and V is TRBV2, with 11 bases lining up with TRBD1. Germline CDR1 is SNHLY and CDR2 is FYNNEI. The trim removed 6 bases at V and 6 bases at J, leaving 6 bases unmatched. There are 14 residues in the CDR3. CDR3 amino acids: CASSPRTGGDGYTF. In DNA form, the CDR3 reads TGTGCCAGCAGCCCACGGACAGGGGGCGATGGCTACACCTTC.

The chain is built from TRBV9 and TRBJ2-1; the D gene is possibly TRBD2 (5 bases). Germline assignment: CDR1 SGDLS and CDR2 YYNGEE. CDR3 length equals 17 residues. The V and J ends lost 0 bases and 4 bases respectively, with 17 bases between them. The CDR3 here is CASSVAVGGWTYNEQFF. CDR3 coding DNA: TGTGCCAGCAGCGTAGCTGTCGGCGGGTGGACTTACAATGAGCAGTTCTTC.

The genes are TRBV10-3 and TRBJ1-3; maybe TRBD1 (5 bases). V was pared by 0 bases and J by 0 bases, with 6 bases between. This CDR3 has 15 amino acids. The germline V gene has CDR1 ENHRY and CDR2 SYGVKD. In nucleotides, the CDR3 is TGTGCCATCAGTGAGTCAAGGGGCTCTGGAAACACCATATATTTT. It codes for CAISESRGSGNTIYF.

The CDR3 coding sequence is TGTGCCAGCAGCGTGAGGACAGATACGCAGTATTTT. Translation: CASSVRTDTQYF. This chain joins TRBV9 and TRBJ2-3; D is unclear. The CDR3 consists of 12 residues. The germline V gene encodes CDR1 SGDLS and CDR2 YYNGEE. V dropped 2 bases and J dropped 3 bases, with 4 bases sitting between them.

The table lists this clone with a count of one. The V and J genes are TRBV27 and TRBJ1-1; 10 positions agree with TRBD1. The CDR3 is 14 residues long. Trimming took 5 bases from V and 5 from J; bases not matched to a gene: 5. CDR1 and CDR2 (germline): MNHEY, SMNVEV (reference sequence). In DNA, the CDR3 is TGTGCCAGCAGTCCGATGGACAGGGGGACTGAAGCTTTCTTT. It encodes CASSPMDRGTEAFF.

CDR3 in DNA: TGTGCCAGCAGCCTGACTGCCTCCCTCCCTTCCTATGGCTACACCTTC. As protein: CASSLTASLPSYGYTF. The chain recombines TRBV2 with TRBJ1-2; D uncertain. The V and J ends lost 6 bases and 4 bases respectively, with 21 bases between them. There are 16 residues in the CDR3. Germline-derived CDR1 and CDR2 are SNHLY and FYNNEI.